The 15 T cell receptor beta chains below all came from one sample that was sequenced in a study of T cell changes during pregnancy in multiple sclerosis. Clones were sequenced by immunoSEQ multiplex PCR, and TCRdb holds only the in-frame ones, with some missing. The data contain roughly 72,000 clones, approximately 92% of them singletons. The starting material was CD4+ T cells from peripheral blood mononuclear cells, obtained before pregnancy. The source of these receptors is a female donor with multiple sclerosis, enrolled in a pregnancy study.

The gene calls are TRBV7-6 and TRBJ1-1; 9 bases are shared with TRBD1. Trimming removed 5 bases from V and 4 bases from J; junction bases left unmatched: 14. The germline CDR1 and CDR2 sequences are SGHVS and FNYEAQ. The CDR3 extends over 17 amino acids. CDR3 sequence (DNA): TGTGCCAGCAGCCGGAATCTACAGGGGGCGGGGGTCACTGAAGCTTTCTTT. It yields the protein CASSRNLQGAGVTEAFF.

This chain connects TRBV6-1 to TRBJ1-3, with TRBD1 matching 10 bases. Trimming at V came to 4 bases and at J to 4 bases, leaving 7 bases not matched to a gene. Germline V gene data show CDR1 as MNHNS and CDR2 as SASEGT. The CDR3 runs 16 residues. Written as DNA, the CDR3 is TGTGCCAGCAGTGTCGACAGGGGGCCTTCAGGAAACACCATATATTTT. Translated: CASSVDRGPSGNTIYF.

This clone was seen at least ten times. The rearrangement uses TRBV30 and TRBJ2-5; D might be TRBD2 (7 bases). The CDR3 sequence is 14 residues long. Trimming took 4 bases from V and 5 from J, leaving 17 bases between them. CDR1 GTSNPN and CDR2 SVGIG come from the germline V gene (reference sequence). CDR3 loop: CAWKRGRAWETQYF. For the CDR3, the DNA is TGTGCCTGGAAGAGGGGGAGGGCCTGGGAGACCCAGTACTTC.

The gene calls are TRBV5-1 and TRBJ2-3; 7 bases map to TRBD1. Germline CDR1 and CDR2: SGHRS and YFSETQ. J lost 2 bases, V lost 5 bases, and 5 bases had no gene match. This CDR3 region has 14 residues. CDR3 residues: CASRRTGATDTQYF. The DNA of the CDR3 is TGCGCCAGCAGGCGGACAGGAGCCACAGATACGCAGTATTTT.

The chain joins TRBV18 to TRBJ1-1; 9 bases agree with TRBD1. The CDR3 consists of 15 residues. V dropped 1 base and J dropped 8; count of bases not matched to a gene: 8. Germline V lookup: CDR1 KGHSH, CDR2 LQKENI. Here the CDR3 reads CASSPLDRGSVEAFF. CDR3 DNA: TGTGCCAGCTCACCACTGGACAGGGGATCTGTGGAAGCTTTCTTT.

The chain recombines TRBV5-6 with TRBJ2-3; D is ambiguous. V was pared by 0 bases and J by 4 bases, with 6 bases between. The CDR3 is 13 amino acids. Germline V lookup: CDR1 SGHDT, CDR2 YYEEEE. The CDR3 sequence is CASSLVEADTQYF. The CDR3 DNA follows: TGTGCCAGCAGCTTGGTAGAGGCAGATACGCAGTATTTT.

This chain joins TRBV6-6 and TRBJ2-1; 7 bases align to TRBD1. CDR1 is MNHNY and CDR2 is SVGAGI in the germline V gene (reference sequence). The CDR3 has 12 amino acids. Unmatched junction bases numbered 5, after V lost 5 bases and J lost 10 bases. CDR3 sequence (DNA): TGTGCCAGCAGTCCGTGGGACAGAGAGCAGTTCTTC. Translating it yields CASSPWDREQFF.

This rearrangement joins TRBV6-5 to TRBJ1-5; D ambiguous. V lost 5 bases to trimming and J lost 6 bases, with 11 bases between them. The CDR3 is 13 residues long. Germline V lookup: CDR1 MNHEY, CDR2 SVGAGI. CDR3: CASSTQAGQPQHF. In DNA form, the CDR3 reads TGTGCCAGCAGTACCCAGGCGGGTCAGCCCCAGCATTTT.

J is TRBJ2-3 and V is TRBV7-2; 8 bases fit TRBD2. V was pared by 5 bases and J by 8 bases, with 15 bases of the junction left unmatched. This CDR3 region has 16 residues. CDR1 and CDR2 (germline): SGHTA, FQGNSA. CDR3 sequence (DNA): TGTGCCAGCAGCGCCTTTCTGGTAGCGGGGTCCGGTACGCAGTATTTT. Translation gives CASSAFLVAGSGTQYF.

The chain is built from TRBV25-1 and TRBJ2-3; 7 positions agree with TRBD2. V was clipped by 2 bases and J by 1 base; unmatched bases: 12. CDR3 length equals 18 residues. Germline V gene sequence: CDR1 MGHDK, CDR2 SYGVNS. CDR3 in amino acids: CASSEPGRVGMRTDTQYF. CDR3 bases: TGTGCCAGCAGTGAACCAGGGAGGGTGGGGATGCGCACAGATACGCAGTATTTT.

The gene calls are TRBV10-3 and TRBJ2-3, with TRBD2 as a possible D gene (6 bases). The CDR3 is 15 residues long. V lost 6 bases to trimming and J lost 3 bases, with 16 bases between them. CDR1 ENHRY and CDR2 SYGVKD come from the germline V gene. This CDR3 reads CAISGGTLGTDTQYF. In DNA form, the CDR3 reads TGTGCCATCAGCGGCGGGACTCTCGGAACAGATACGCAGTATTTT.

This chain connects TRBV28 to TRBJ1-5; 8 bases are shared with TRBD1. CDR1 is MDHEN and CDR2 is SYDVKM in the germline V gene. This CDR3 spans 16 amino acids. The trim removed 5 bases at V and 3 bases at J, leaving 9 bases unmatched. CDR3 in amino acids: CASSTDRGGDNQPQHF. DNA of the CDR3: TGTGCCAGCAGTACCGACAGGGGAGGAGACAATCAGCCCCAGCATTTT.

The CDR3 DNA sequence: TGTGCCAGCAGTAGCCGGGTAGGTGAAGCTTTCTTT. The encoded protein is CASSSRVGEAFF. This chain joins TRBV6-1 and TRBJ1-1; D uncertain. Trimming removed 5 bases from V and 7 bases from J, with 11 bases in between. CDR3 length: 12 residues. Germline V gene lookup returns CDR1 MNHNS and CDR2 SASEGT.

This sequence joins TRBV5-3 and TRBJ2-1; possible D gene TRBD2, 6 bases. TRBV5-3 carries the ORF label, with uncertain function. V lost 4 bases and J 5 bases, leaving 13 bases between the germline ends. The CDR3 has 14 residues. CDR3 residues: CARSRDFIHNEQFF. The CDR3 nucleotides are TGTGCCAGAAGCCGGGACTTTATTCACAATGAGCAGTTCTTC.

This clone showed up just a few times. The chain joins TRBV5-8 to TRBJ1-1; no definite D call. V shed 4 bases and J shed 4 bases, with 8 bases lying between them. From germline, CDR1 is SGHTS and CDR2 YDEGEE. The CDR3 is 12 residues long. The CDR3 sequence: CASSRVATEAFF. CDR3 sequence (DNA): TGTGCCAGCAGCCGGGTGGCCACTGAAGCTTTCTTT.